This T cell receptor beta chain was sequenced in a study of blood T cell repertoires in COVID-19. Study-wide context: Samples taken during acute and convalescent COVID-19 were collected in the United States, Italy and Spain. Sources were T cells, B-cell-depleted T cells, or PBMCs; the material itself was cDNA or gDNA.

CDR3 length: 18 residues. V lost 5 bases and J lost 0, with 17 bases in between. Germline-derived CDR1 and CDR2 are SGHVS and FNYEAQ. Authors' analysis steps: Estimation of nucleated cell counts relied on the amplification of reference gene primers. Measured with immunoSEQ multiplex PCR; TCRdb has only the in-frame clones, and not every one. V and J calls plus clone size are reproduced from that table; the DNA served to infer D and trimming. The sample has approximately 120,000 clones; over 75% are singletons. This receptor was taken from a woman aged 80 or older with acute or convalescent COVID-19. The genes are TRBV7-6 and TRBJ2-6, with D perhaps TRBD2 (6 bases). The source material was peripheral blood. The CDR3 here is CASSPGVSRSSGANVLTF. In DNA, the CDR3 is TGTGCCAGCAGCCCGGGAGTGTCAAGGTCCTCTGGGGCCAACGTCCTGACTTTC.